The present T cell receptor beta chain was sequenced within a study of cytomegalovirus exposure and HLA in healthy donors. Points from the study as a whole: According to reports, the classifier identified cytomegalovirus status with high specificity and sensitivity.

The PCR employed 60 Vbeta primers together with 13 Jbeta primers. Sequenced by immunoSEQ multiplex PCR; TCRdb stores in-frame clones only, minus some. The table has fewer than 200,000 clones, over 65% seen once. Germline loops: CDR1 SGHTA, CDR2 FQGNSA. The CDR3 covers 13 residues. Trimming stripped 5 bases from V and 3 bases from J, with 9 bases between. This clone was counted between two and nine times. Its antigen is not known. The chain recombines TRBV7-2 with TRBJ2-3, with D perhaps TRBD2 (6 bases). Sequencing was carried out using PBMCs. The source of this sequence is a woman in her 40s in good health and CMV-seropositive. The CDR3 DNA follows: TGTGCCAGCAGCGGCGGGAATACAGATACGCAGTATTTT. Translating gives CASSGGNTDTQYF.